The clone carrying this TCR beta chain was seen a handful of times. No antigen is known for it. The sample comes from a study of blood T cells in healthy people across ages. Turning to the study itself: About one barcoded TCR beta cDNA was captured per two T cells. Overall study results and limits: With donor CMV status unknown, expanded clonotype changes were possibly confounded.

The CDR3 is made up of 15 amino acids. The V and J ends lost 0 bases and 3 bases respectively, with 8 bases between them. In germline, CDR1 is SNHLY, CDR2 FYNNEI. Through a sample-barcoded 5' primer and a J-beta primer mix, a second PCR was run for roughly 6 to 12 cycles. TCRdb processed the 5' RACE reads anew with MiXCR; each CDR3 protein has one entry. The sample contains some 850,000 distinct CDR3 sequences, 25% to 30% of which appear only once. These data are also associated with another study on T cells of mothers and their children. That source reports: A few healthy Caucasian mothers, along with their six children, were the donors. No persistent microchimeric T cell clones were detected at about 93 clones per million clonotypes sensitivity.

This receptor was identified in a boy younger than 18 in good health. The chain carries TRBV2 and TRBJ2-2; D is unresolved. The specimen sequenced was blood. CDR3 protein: CASSEAQGYTGELFF. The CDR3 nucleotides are TGTGCCAGCAGTGAAGCGCAAGGGTACACCGGGGAGCTGTTTTTT.